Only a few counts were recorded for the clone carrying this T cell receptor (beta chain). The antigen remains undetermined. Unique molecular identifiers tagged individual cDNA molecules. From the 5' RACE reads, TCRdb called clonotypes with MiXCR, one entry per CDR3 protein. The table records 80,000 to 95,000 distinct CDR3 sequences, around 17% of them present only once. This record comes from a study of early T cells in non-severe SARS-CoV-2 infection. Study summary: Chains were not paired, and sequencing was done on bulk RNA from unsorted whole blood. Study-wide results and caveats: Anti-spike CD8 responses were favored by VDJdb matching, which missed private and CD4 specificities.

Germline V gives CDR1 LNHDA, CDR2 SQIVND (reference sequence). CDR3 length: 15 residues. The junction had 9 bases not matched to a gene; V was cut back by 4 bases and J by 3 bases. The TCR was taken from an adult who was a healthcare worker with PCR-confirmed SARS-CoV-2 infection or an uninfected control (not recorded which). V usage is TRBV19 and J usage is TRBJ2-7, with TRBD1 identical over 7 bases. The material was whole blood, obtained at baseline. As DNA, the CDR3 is TGTGCCAGTAGTAGCGGTCCGGGACAGCTCTACGAGCAGTACTTC. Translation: CASSSGPGQLYEQYF.